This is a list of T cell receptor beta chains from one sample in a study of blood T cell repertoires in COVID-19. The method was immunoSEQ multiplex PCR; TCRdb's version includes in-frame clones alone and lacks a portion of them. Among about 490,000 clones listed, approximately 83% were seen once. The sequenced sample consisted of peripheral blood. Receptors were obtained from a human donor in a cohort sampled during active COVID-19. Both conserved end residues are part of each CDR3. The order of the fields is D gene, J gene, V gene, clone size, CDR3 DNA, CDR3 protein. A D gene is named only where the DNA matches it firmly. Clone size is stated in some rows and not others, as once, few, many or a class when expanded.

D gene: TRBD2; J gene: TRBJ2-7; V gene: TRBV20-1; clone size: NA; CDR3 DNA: TGCAGTGCTAGTAGATCTAGCGGTACCTACGAGCAGTACTTC; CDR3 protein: CSASRSSGTYEQYF
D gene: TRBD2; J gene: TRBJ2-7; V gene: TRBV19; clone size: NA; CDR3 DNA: TGTGCCAGTAGTATTTATTACGCGCGGGAGGGAGCCTACGAGCAGTACTTC; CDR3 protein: CASSIYYAREGAYEQYF
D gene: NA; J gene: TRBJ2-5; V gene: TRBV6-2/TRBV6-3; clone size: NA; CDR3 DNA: TGTGCCAGCAGTCAAAATACAGGCTTGGGAGAGACCCAGTACTTC; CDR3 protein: CASSQNTGLGETQYF
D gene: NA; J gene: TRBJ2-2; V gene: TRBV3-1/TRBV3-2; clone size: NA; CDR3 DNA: TGTGCCAGCAGCCGAAGGGACTCTGGATGGGAGCTGTTTTTT; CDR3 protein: CASSRRDSGWELFF
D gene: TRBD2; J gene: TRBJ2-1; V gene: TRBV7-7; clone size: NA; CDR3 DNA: TGTGCTAGCAGCTTGAATGCGGGGGGCTCAAACAATGAGCAGTTCTTC; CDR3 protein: CASSLNAGGSNNEQFF
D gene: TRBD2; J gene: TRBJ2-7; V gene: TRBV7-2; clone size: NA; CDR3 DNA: TGTGCCAGCAGCTTAAATTCGGGAGGCGAGCAGTACTTC; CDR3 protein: CASSLNSGGEQYF
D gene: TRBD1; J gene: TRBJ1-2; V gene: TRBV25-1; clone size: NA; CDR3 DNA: TGTGCCAGCTCAGAGGACAGGGGGCTACGCGGCTACACCTTC; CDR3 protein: CASSEDRGLRGYTF
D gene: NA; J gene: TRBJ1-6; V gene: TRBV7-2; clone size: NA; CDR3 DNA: TGTGCCAGCAGCTACCGTGGGGGGGTTGGGAATTCACCCCTCCACTTT; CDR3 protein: CASSYRGGVGNSPLHF
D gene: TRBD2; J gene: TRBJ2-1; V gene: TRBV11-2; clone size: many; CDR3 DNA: TGTGCCAGCAGCTCACAGGGGACTAGCGGGACCCAGCAGTTCTTC; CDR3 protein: CASSSQGTSGTQQFF
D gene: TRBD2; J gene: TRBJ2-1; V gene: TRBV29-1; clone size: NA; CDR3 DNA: TGCAGCGTAGCGGGGTGGGCGCAAAATGAGCAGTTCTTC; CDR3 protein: CSVAGWAQNEQFF
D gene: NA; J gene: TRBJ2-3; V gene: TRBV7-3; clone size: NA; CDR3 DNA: TGTGCCAGCAGCTTAACGGGAGCGGGAGATACGCAGTATTTT; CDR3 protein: CASSLTGAGDTQYF